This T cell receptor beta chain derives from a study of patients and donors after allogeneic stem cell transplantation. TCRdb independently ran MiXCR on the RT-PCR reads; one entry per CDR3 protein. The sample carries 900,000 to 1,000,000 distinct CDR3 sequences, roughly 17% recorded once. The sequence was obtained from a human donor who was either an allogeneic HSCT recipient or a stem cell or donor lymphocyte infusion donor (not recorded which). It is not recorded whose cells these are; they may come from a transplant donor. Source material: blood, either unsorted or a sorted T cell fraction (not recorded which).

CDR3 amino acids: CASSIVSSGGYNEQFF. CDR3 nucleotides: TGTGCCAGTAGTATAGTTTCTAGCGGGGGATACAATGAGCAGTTCTTC. The V gene is TRBV19, the J gene TRBJ2-1, with TRBD2 identical over 10 bases. This CDR3 spans 16 amino acids. Germline CDR1 reads LNHDA; CDR2 reads SQIVND (reference sequence). J was trimmed by 4 bases and V by 1 base; bases with no gene match: 4.